This TCR beta chain is drawn from a study of CD4 T cells in relation to SARS-CoV-2 and coronaviruses. The data were produced by immunoSEQ multiplex PCR, yet TCRdb's version contains in-frame clones alone and is incomplete. In the table there are 14,000 or so clones, 75% to 85% of which are singletons. Trimming removed 4 bases from V and 7 bases from J, with 14 bases in between. The CDR3 runs 13 residues. The germline V gene encodes CDR1 SGHDT and CDR2 YYEEEE. The count of this clone is one. Its target is not known. Before the COVID-19 pandemic, during about 2010-2018, CD4+ T cells were taken from unexposed donors. The cells were cultured for approximately 10 days before CD4+ T cells were isolated. Study-wide results and caveats: About 65% of donors had memory CD4+ clonotypes crossrecognizing SARS-CoV-2 and common cold coronavirus spike.

The gene calls are TRBV5-6 and TRBJ1-2; D may be TRBD1 (5 bases). The sequence was obtained from a human donor in good health. The sample consisted of CD4+ T cells from PBMCs, cultured in vitro. DNA of the CDR3: TGTGCCAGCAGCCCCCTCCAAACAGGTGGCTACACCTTC. It is translated as CASSPLQTGGYTF.